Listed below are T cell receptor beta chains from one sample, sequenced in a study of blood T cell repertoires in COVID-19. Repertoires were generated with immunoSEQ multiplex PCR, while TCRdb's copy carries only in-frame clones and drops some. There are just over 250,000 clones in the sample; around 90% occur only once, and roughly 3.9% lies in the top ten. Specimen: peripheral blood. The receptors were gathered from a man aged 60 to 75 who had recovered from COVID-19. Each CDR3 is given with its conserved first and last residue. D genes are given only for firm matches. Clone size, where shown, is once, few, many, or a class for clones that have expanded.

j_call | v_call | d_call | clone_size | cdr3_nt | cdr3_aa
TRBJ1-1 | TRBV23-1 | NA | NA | TGCGCCAGCAGTCCGGCGGGGGAGTGCAGAATGAACACTGAAGCTTTCTTT | CASSPAGECRMNTEAFF
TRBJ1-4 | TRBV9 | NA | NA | TGTGCCAGCAGCGTAGGTGGAGGCGGAGCAACTAATGAAAAACTGTTTTTT | CASSVGGGGATNEKLFF
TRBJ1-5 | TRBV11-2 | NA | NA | TGTGCCAGCAGCTTGTCGGGGGGGCCGGGGCCCCAGCATTTT | CASSLSGGPGPQHF
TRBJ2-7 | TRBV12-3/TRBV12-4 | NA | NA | TGTGCCAGCAGTTTCCGCGTTGTCGAGCAGTACTTC | CASSFRVVEQYF
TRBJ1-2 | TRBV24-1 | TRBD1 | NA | TGTGCCACCAGTGATTCACGACAGGGTAATGGCTACACCTTC | CATSDSRQGNGYTF
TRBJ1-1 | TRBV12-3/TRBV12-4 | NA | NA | TGTGCCAGCACCCACCCCGGGGGGGTTTCAGCTTTCTTT | CASTHPGGVSAFF
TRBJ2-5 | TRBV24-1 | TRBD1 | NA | TGTGCCACCAGTGACCCCGGACAGGACGCACAAGAGACCCAGTACTTC | CATSDPGQDAQETQYF
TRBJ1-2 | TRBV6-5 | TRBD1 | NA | TGTGCCAGCATCAAGGACAGGGGGCGCGGTGGCTACACCTTC | CASIKDRGRGGYTF
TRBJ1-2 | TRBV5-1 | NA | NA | TGCGCCAGCAGCTTGATAGGGGATGGCTACACCTTC | CASSLIGDGYTF
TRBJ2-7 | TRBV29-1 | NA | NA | TGCAGCGTCCTGGGAGACCGGATCGAGCAGTACTTC | CSVLGDRIEQYF
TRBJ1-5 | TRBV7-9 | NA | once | TGTGCCAGCAGCGCGCCCACCGAGTTACAGACCCAGCATTTT | CASSAPTELQTQHF